This T cell receptor (beta chain) came from a study of identical twins. The V gene lost 8 bases and the J gene lost 6 bases, with 17 bases spanning the gap. The CDR3 spans 15 residues. A universal primer site arose from template switching, and cDNA bore unique molecular identifiers. TCRdb called the 5' RACE reads again in MiXCR, with one record for every CDR3 protein. The profile shows hundreds of thousands of distinct CDR3 sequences, around 21% of them singletons. These same data were also listed under a study on T cells expressing NK-cell markers. Turning to that study: Out of eight donors sequenced, seven tested HCMV-seropositive and the remaining one seronegative.

The chain employs TRBV12-3 or TRBV12-4 and TRBJ1-6; a possible D gene is TRBD1 (5 bases). The specimen was PBMCs. This TCR derives from a woman between 18 and 29 years old in good health. For the CDR3, the DNA is TGTGCCAGCCAGGGACTTCAGAGGCTTAATTCACCCCTCCACTTT. Amino acid sequence: CASQGLQRLNSPLHF.